The rows below give T cell receptor beta chains drawn from one sample of a study of response to subunit inactivated influenza vaccine. TCRdb itself ran the RT-PCR reads through MiXCR, one entry per CDR3 protein. Of 500,000 to 600,000 distinct CDR3 sequences in the sample, 13% are singletons; the top ten hold roughly 13%. The material was PBMCs from blood, obtained roughly 45 days after vaccination. These receptors originate from a man in his fifties who received an inactivated influenza vaccine. The CDR3 runs from the conserved cysteine through the conserved F or W. The D gene is left open where the match is weak. Clone size appears in some rows only: once, few, many, or a class for an expanded clone.

>few|.|TRBJ2-7|TRBV7-2
TGTGCCAGCAGCGTTGGGACTTTTTCCTACGAGCAGTACTTC
CASSVGTFSYEQYF
>.|TRBD2|TRBJ2-3|TRBV5-6
TGTGCCAGCAGCCCCCCGGGGGGGAAAGATACGCAGTATTTT
CASSPPGGKDTQYF
>few|.|TRBJ2-1|TRBV11-2
TGTGCCAGCAGCTTTTTGAAGGGGCTTAACAATGAGCAGTTCTTC
CASSFLKGLNNEQFF
>many|TRBD1|TRBJ2-3|TRBV12-3/TRBV12-4
TGTGCCAGCAGTTTGGGACAGACAGATACGCAGTATTTT
CASSLGQTDTQYF
>.|.|TRBJ1-2|TRBV6-2/TRBV6-3
TGTGCCAGCAGGAACGGCGGGACGGGCTATGGCTACACCTTC
CASRNGGTGYGYTF
>few|.|TRBJ2-1|TRBV5-1
TGCGCCAGCAGCTTGGCCCGAGGGTACAATGAGCAGTTCTTC
CASSLARGYNEQFF
>.|TRBD1|TRBJ2-1|TRBV4-3
TGCGCCAGCAGCCAAAATCCAGCTGGGACAGAAGTTTACAATGAGCAGTTCTTC
CASSQNPAGTEVYNEQFF
>many|.|TRBJ1-5|TRBV12-3/TRBV12-4
TGTGCCAGCAGTTTCAGGGTAAAAGGTCAGCCCCAGCATTTT
CASSFRVKGQPQHF
>.|.|TRBJ2-7|TRBV3-1
TGTGCCAGCAGCCAAGGTATCGGGGGCGAGCAGTACTTC
CASSQGIGGEQYF
>few|.|TRBJ1-2|TRBV14
TGTGCCAGCAGCCAAGACCGACGGGCCGGAGGCTACACCTTC
CASSQDRRAGGYTF
>.|TRBD1|TRBJ2-3|TRBV4-2
TGTGCCAGCAGCCCGAGACAGGGGGTCACAGATACGCAGTATTTT
CASSPRQGVTDTQYF
>.|TRBD2|TRBJ2-1|TRBV5-1
TGCGCCAGCAGCTTTATGGGGGGCCTAGCGGGGGCCTCCTACAATGAGCAGTTCTTC
CASSFMGGLAGASYNEQFF
>many|TRBD2|TRBJ2-1|TRBV20-1
TGCAGTGCTAGAGACCTAGCGGGGGCGACCTACAATGAGCAGTTCTTC
CSARDLAGATYNEQFF
>.|.|TRBJ1-5|TRBV7-9
TGTGCCAGCAGCTTAGGGCCGTCCAACAATCAGCCCCAGCATTTT
CASSLGPSNNQPQHF
>few|TRBD2|TRBJ2-5|TRBV29-1
TGCAGCGTTCAGGGCCTAGCGGGGGAAAAAGAGACCCAGTACTTC
CSVQGLAGEKETQYF
>few|.|TRBJ2-7|TRBV4-1
TGCGCCAGCAGCCAAGATGGACGGGGCCCCACCTACGAGCAGTACTTC
CASSQDGRGPTYEQYF
>.|.|TRBJ2-7|TRBV5-1
TGCGCCAGCAGCTTGGGGAACCGCTACGAGCAGTACTTC
CASSLGNRYEQYF
>few|TRBD1|TRBJ2-1|TRBV6-2/TRBV6-3
TGTGCCAGCAGTTACTCGAGACAGGGATCGAGCAATGAGCAGTTCTTC
CASSYSRQGSSNEQFF
>many|.|TRBJ1-4|TRBV11-2
TGTGCCAGCAGCTTAGACTTCATCAGAGGATCGAATGAAAAACTGTTTTTT
CASSLDFIRGSNEKLFF
>.|TRBD1|TRBJ2-5|TRBV20-1
TGCAGTGTAGCAGGGACAGCCCAAGAGACCCAGTACTTC
CSVAGTAQETQYF
>many|.|TRBJ1-4|TRBV12-3/TRBV12-4
TGTGCCAGCAGTTTGACAACTAATGAAAAACTGTTTTTT
CASSLTTNEKLFF